The clone carrying this T cell receptor beta chain was recorded a few times. No antigen is known for it. The sample's time point: newly diagnosed GD, antithyroid drugs for less than 3 months. The TCR library was made from RNA that had been extracted from PBMCs in TRIzol. There are 14 residues in the CDR3. In germline, CDR1 is SGHRS, CDR2 YFSETQ. V was pared by 1 base and J by 6 bases, with 14 bases between. This sample was taken from a study of regulatory T cells in long-lasting Graves disease. Study background: Duration of antithyroid drug therapy among newly diagnosed Graves' patients was under 3 months. Study findings and constraints: Under persistent disease, TRBV28, TRBJ1-2 and TRBJ2-5 were used preferentially.

TCR beta libraries were built with iRepertoire HTBI primers and Arm-PCR of CDR3 regions. TCRdb analysed the multiplex PCR reads with MiXCR anew, one entry per CDR3 protein. This sample has approximately 230,000 distinct CDR3 sequences, with 15% to 20% found just once. This TCR came from a female donor with Graves disease. Sequencing used peripheral blood mononuclear cells (PBMCs), obtained at new diagnosis, from a patient treated with antithyroid drugs. The chain uses TRBV5-1 and TRBJ2-7, with D perhaps TRBD2 (5 bases). The CDR3 coding sequence is TGCGCCAGCAGCTTGTCCGGGGTTGACTTCGAGCAGTACTTC. This translates into CASSLSGVDFEQYF. Full variable domain (remainder filled in from reference TRBV5-1 and TRBJ2-7): KAGVTQTPRYLIKTRGQQVTLSCSPISGHRSVSWYQQTPGQGLQFLFEYFSETQRNKGNFPGRFSGRQFSNSRSEMNVSTLELGDSALYLCASSLSGVDFEQYFGPGTRLTVT.